The 31 T cell receptor beta chains given below trace back to one sample, sequenced in a study of beta chain features in type 1 diabetes. Their antigens remain unidentified. The study reverse transcribed the entire isolated RNA, so it sequenced expressed TCRB transcripts. Only in-frame clones appear in the TCRdb table, and some are missing; sequencing was by immunoSEQ multiplex PCR. The sample lists hundreds of thousands of clones; roughly an eighth were seen once. Study observations and caveats: Patients with Type 1 diabetes showed moderately but significantly shorter TCRB CDR3s in all four CD4+ subsets.

Sequences were obtained from naive CD4+ T cells from blood. Receptors were obtained from a man aged 18 to 29 with type 1 diabetes.

This clone was counted only a few times. This chain uses TRBV5-1 with TRBJ2-6; D not certain. The V gene lost 0 bases and the J gene lost 4 bases, with 11 bases spanning the gap. The CDR3 runs 16 residues. Germline V lookup: CDR1 SGHRS, CDR2 YFSETQ. The CDR3 nucleotides are TGCGCCAGCAGCTTGGGGGCCCTCGCAGGGGCCAACGTCCTGACTTTC. Translated, it gives CASSLGALAGANVLTF.

This rearrangement joins TRBV30 to TRBJ1-3, with D maybe TRBD1 (6 bases). Per the germline V gene, CDR1 is GTSNPN and CDR2 is SVGIG (reference sequence). Trimming cost V 2 bases and J 0 bases, with 8 bases left between them. This CDR3 has 14 amino acids. CDR3 DNA: TGTGCCTGGAGTCTGGACAGCTCTGGAAACACCATATATTTT. Amino acids: CAWSLDSSGNTIYF.

This rearrangement joins TRBV28 to TRBJ2-7; 9 bases agree with TRBD1. The CDR3 length is 15 residues. CDR1 and CDR2 from the germline V gene are MDHEN and SYDVKM. V shed 5 bases and J 2 bases; nucleotides not matched to a gene: 7. The CDR3 here is CASSPAGQGAYEQYF. In nucleotides, the CDR3 is TGTGCCAGCAGTCCGGCGGGACAGGGTGCCTACGAGCAGTACTTC.

In this sample, this clone turned up a few times. V is TRBV5-4 and J is TRBJ2-1; 8 bases agree with TRBD2. There are 15 residues in the CDR3. V dropped 4 bases and J dropped 8; count of bases not matched to a gene: 11. Germline loops: CDR1 SGHNT, CDR2 YYREEE (reference sequence). CDR3 DNA sequence: TGTGCCAGCAGCGCTACTAGCGGAGGAGTAGATGAGCAGTTCTTC. As protein: CASSATSGGVDEQFF.

J is TRBJ1-1 and V is TRBV30; D remains unclear. The CDR3 runs to 13 residues. With 4 bases removed from V and 1 base from J, the gap between germline ends came to 10 bases. CDR1 is GTSNPN, CDR2 SVGIG, per germline (reference sequence). The CDR3 loop reads CAWIPTENTEAFF. In DNA form, the CDR3 reads TGTGCCTGGATACCTACAGAGAACACTGAAGCTTTCTTT.

The chain recombines TRBV30 with TRBJ2-7; D gene uncertain. CDR1 is GTSNPN, CDR2 SVGIG, per germline (reference sequence). The CDR3 has 13 residues. V shed 1 base and J shed 9 bases, with 16 bases lying between them. CDR3 loop: CAWSGVVPVGQYF. CDR3 nucleotide sequence: TGTGCCTGGAGTGGGGTGGTCCCGGTAGGGCAGTACTTC.

This chain uses TRBV10-3 with TRBJ2-7, with 11 nucleotides matching TRBD1. This CDR3 is built from 14 residues. Losses at the gene ends were 6 bases for V and 3 bases for J; bases not matched to a gene: 4. Germline V gene lookup returns CDR1 ENHRY and CDR2 SYGVKD. The DNA of the CDR3 is TGTGCCATCAGGGGGGACAGGGGGAACTACGAGCAGTACTTC. Protein product: CAIRGDRGNYEQYF.

The chain uses TRBV7-9 and TRBJ2-2, with 8 bases identical to TRBD2. Germline CDR1 is SEHNR and CDR2 is FQNEAQ (reference sequence). J gave up 6 bases and V 5 bases, and 8 bases lay outside the gene matches. The CDR3 consists of 15 residues. CDR3 protein: CASSQGLVYAGELFF. The CDR3 region has the DNA TGTGCCAGCAGCCAGGGACTAGTCTACGCCGGGGAGCTGTTTTTT. Based on the CDR3 plus reference TRBV7-9 and TRBJ2-2, the full variable domain is DTGVSQNPRHKITKRGQNVTFRCDPISEHNRLYWYRQTLGQGPEFLTYFQNEAQLEKSRLLSDRFSAERPKGSFSTLEIQRTEQGDSAMYLCASSQGLVYAGELFFGEGSRLTVL.

This sequence joins TRBV7-2 and TRBJ2-7; unclear D gene. The V and J ends lost 1 base and 2 bases respectively, with 12 bases between them. The length of the CDR3 is 15 residues. The germline CDR1 and CDR2 sequences are SGHTA and FQGNSA. DNA for the CDR3: TGTGCCAGCAGCTTAGTTACTATTTCCGCCTACGAGCAGTACTTC. Residues: CASSLVTISAYEQYF. The full variable domain, its missing parts supplied by reference TRBV7-2 and TRBJ2-7, is GAGVSQSPSNKVTEKGKDVELRCDPISGHTALYWYRQSLGQGLEFLIYFQGNSAPDKSGLPSDRFSAERTGGSVSTLTIQRTQQEDSAVYLCASSLVTISAYEQYFGPGTRLTVT.

In its sample, this clone was seen once. V and J are TRBV7-2 and TRBJ1-5; TRBD1 might be the D (6 bases). With 4 bases removed from V and 11 bases from J, the gap between germline ends came to 15 bases. The CDR3 is 13 amino acids. Germline CDR1 is SGHTA and CDR2 is FQGNSA. This chain's CDR3 is CASSSTGTLAQHF. The CDR3 coding sequence is TGTGCCAGCAGCTCAACAGGGACCCTGGCCCAGCATTTT.

This sequence joins TRBV5-1 and TRBJ2-6; 7 bases agree with TRBD1. The germline V gene has CDR1 SGHRS and CDR2 YFSETQ. The length of the CDR3 is 16 residues. The V and J ends lost 4 bases and 3 bases, in that order; junction bases with no gene match: 7. The CDR3 DNA reads as TGCGCCAGCAGCAGGGACAGCCTAGGTGGGGCCAACGTCCTGACTTTC. Residues: CASSRDSLGGANVLTF.

A word on this clone: The sample contains more than one DNA sequence encoding this CDR3. The chain has TRBV7-9 and TRBJ2-2; D unclear. The V gene lost 1 base and the J gene lost 1 base, with 4 bases spanning the gap. The CDR3 has 14 amino acids. Germline lookup yields CDR1 SEHNR and CDR2 FQNEAQ (reference sequence). DNA of the CDR3: TGTGCCAGCAGCTTAGTTGTGAACACCGGGGAGCTGTTTTTT. It translates to CASSLVVNTGELFF.

The CDR3 loop is CASSQITPEDEQFF. The CDR3 nucleotides read TGCGCCAGCAGTCAAATTACCCCTGAGGATGAGCAGTTCTTC. This chain joins TRBV5-1 and TRBJ2-1; D unresolved. CDR1 is SGHRS and CDR2 is YFSETQ in the germline V gene. Trimming shortened V by 5 bases and J by 8 bases, and 17 bases separated the two germline ends. This CDR3 spans 14 amino acids. Full variable domain (rest looked up from reference TRBV5-1 and TRBJ2-1): KAGVTQTPRYLIKTRGQQVTLSCSPISGHRSVSWYQQTPGQGLQFLFEYFSETQRNKGNFPGRFSGRQFSNSRSEMNVSTLELGDSALYLCASSQITPEDEQFFGPGTRLTVL.

The rearrangement uses TRBV18 and TRBJ1-5, with D uncertain. The CDR3 has 14 amino acids. Germline V gene data show CDR1 as KGHSH and CDR2 as LQKENI. V lost 3 bases and J lost 5, with 11 bases in between. The CDR3 bases are TGTGCCAGCTCACCGGGAACACCTGATCAGCCCCAGCATTTT. Protein sequence: CASSPGTPDQPQHF.

About this clone: Other DNA sequences in this specimen translate into the identical CDR3. V gene TRBV30 combines with J gene TRBJ1-5; TRBD1 agrees at 7 bases. The J segment lost 7 bases and the V segment lost 2 bases, leaving 5 bases of the junction unmatched. The CDR3 loop spans 13 amino acids. The germline gives CDR1 GTSNPN, CDR2 SVGIG (reference sequence). The CDR3 DNA sequence: TGTGCCTGGAGTTCAGGGGGTGACCAGCCCCAGCATTTT. It codes for CAWSSGGDQPQHF.

This clone came up a few times. The rearrangement links TRBV6-6 to TRBJ2-7; 7 bases fit TRBD2. V was pared by 7 bases and J by 3 bases, with 9 bases of the junction left unmatched. The CDR3 loop spans 14 amino acids. Germline CDR1 is MNHNY and CDR2 is SVGAGI (reference sequence). The CDR3 sequence is CASKIAGPGYEQYF. The DNA for the CDR3 is TGTGCCAGCAAAATAGCGGGTCCGGGCTACGAGCAGTACTTC.

The rearrangement uses TRBV6-5 and TRBJ1-2; D perhaps matches TRBD1 (5 bases). Trimming left V 4 bases short and J 3 bases short, with 15 bases between. Germline-derived CDR1 and CDR2 are MNHEY and SVGAGI. The CDR3 is 15 amino acids. DNA for the CDR3: TGTGCCAGCAGTTGGGGGACTGCGCGGGACTATGGCTACACCTTC. Translated, it gives CASSWGTARDYGYTF.

This chain uses TRBV27 with TRBJ2-1; maybe TRBD2 (5 bases). Germline V gives CDR1 MNHEY, CDR2 SMNVEV (reference sequence). Trimming took off 9 bases at V and 6 bases at J, with 18 bases between the two ends. The CDR3 sequence is 14 residues long. The CDR3 bases are TGTGCCAGTGCTTGGGGAGCTCCCATCAATGAGCAGTTCTTC. Translated: CASAWGAPINEQFF.

This clone was counted only a few times. The V gene is TRBV30, the J gene TRBJ2-3; 8 bases match TRBD2. Germline V lookup: CDR1 GTSNPN, CDR2 SVGIG (reference sequence). The CDR3 runs to 14 residues. The J segment lost 0 bases and the V segment lost 8 bases, leaving 7 bases of the junction unmatched. The CDR3 spells CAHSGGTSTDTQYF. CDR3 nucleotide sequence: TGTGCCCATTCGGGAGGGACTAGCACAGATACGCAGTATTTT.

The chain combines TRBV18 with TRBJ1-5; D is uncertain. Germline values: CDR1 KGHSH, CDR2 LQKENI. The CDR3 length is 15 residues. The V and J ends lost 3 bases and 0 bases respectively, with 9 bases between them. CDR3 bases: TGTGCCAGCTCACCGACATCAAATAGCAATCAGCCCCAGCATTTT. It translates to CASSPTSNSNQPQHF.

This rearrangement joins TRBV5-6 to TRBJ1-2; possible D gene TRBD1, 6 bases. The germline V gene encodes CDR1 SGHDT and CDR2 YYEEEE. The CDR3 is made up of 14 amino acids. Trimming cost V 4 bases and J 10 bases, with 20 bases left between them. The CDR3 sequence: CASSNSFTTGHYTF. CDR3 coding DNA: TGTGCCAGCAGCAATTCCTTCACGACAGGCCACTACACCTTC. The full variable domain, completed using reference TRBV5-6 and TRBJ1-2, is DAGVTQSPTHLIKTRGQQVTLRCSPKSGHDTVSWYQQALGQGPQFIFQYYEEEERQRGNFPDRFSGHQFPNYSSELNVNALLLGDSALYLCASSNSFTTGHYTFGSGTRLTVV.

The V and J genes are TRBV4-2 and TRBJ2-7, with D tentatively TRBD1 (5 bases). In germline, CDR1 is LGHNA, CDR2 YNFKEQ. This CDR3 comprises 15 residues. V lost 0 bases and J 3 bases, leaving 12 bases between the germline ends. CDR3 bases: TGTGCCAGCAGCCAAGATAGGACAACAAACTACGAGCAGTACTTC. Protein product: CASSQDRTTNYEQYF.

The chain couples TRBV7-2 to TRBJ1-2, with D possibly matching TRBD1 (5 bases). CDR3 length: 15 amino acids. V lost 3 bases and J 3 bases, leaving 14 bases between the germline ends. Germline CDR1 SGHTA, CDR2 FQGNSA. DNA for the CDR3: TGTGCCAGCAGCTTCCTAGGAGGGGATCACTATGGCTACACCTTC. The encoded protein is CASSFLGGDHYGYTF.

This clone has a handful of counts. This chain links TRBV25-1 with TRBJ1-3, with unresolved D. Trimming removed 8 bases at V and 0 bases at J, with 11 bases between. There are 14 residues in the CDR3. Germline lookup yields CDR1 MGHDK and CDR2 SYGVNS. CDR3 sequence reads: CASEDVSSGNTIYF. The CDR3, as DNA: TGTGCCAGCGAGGACGTGAGCTCTGGAAACACCATATATTTT.

This clone was observed a handful of times. The chain joins TRBV7-8 to TRBJ2-1; no clear D gene. The CDR3 covers 12 residues. Germline CDR1 reads SGHVS; CDR2 reads FQNEAQ. V was pared by 5 bases and J by 4 bases, with 6 bases between. CDR3: CASSLLYNEQFF. The CDR3 bases are TGTGCCAGCAGCCTACTGTACAATGAGCAGTTCTTC.

Worth noting for this clone: This same CDR3 is encoded by further DNA sequences in the sample. This chain connects TRBV7-2 to TRBJ2-3; unclear D gene. The length of the CDR3 is 14 residues. V gave up 1 base and J gave up 2 bases, with 7 bases separating them. CDR1 and CDR2 from the germline V gene are SGHTA and FQGNSA. This chain's CDR3 is CASSLGAYTDTQYF. The CDR3 region has the DNA TGTGCCAGCAGCTTAGGGGCTTACACAGATACGCAGTATTTT.

The chain uses TRBV5-4 and TRBJ2-1; 7 positions agree with TRBD1. CDR3 length: 13 amino acids. Trimming took 4 bases from V and 8 from J; bases not matched to a gene: 6. Germline-derived CDR1 and CDR2 are SGHNT and YYREEE (reference sequence). The CDR3 sequence is CASSDTGVDEQFF. The CDR3 DNA sequence: TGTGCCAGCAGCGATACAGGGGTGGATGAGCAGTTCTTC.

The rearrangement links TRBV5-1 to TRBJ2-2, with a weak D call TRBD1 (5 bases). The V gene lost 4 bases and the J gene lost 7 bases, with 14 bases spanning the gap. The CDR3 has 14 residues. CDR1 SGHRS and CDR2 YFSETQ come from the germline V gene. CDR3 in DNA: TGCGCCAGCAGCGTCGGACACCAGGGCGGGGAGCTGTTTTTT. This sequence encodes CASSVGHQGGELFF.

The chain combines TRBV5-1 with TRBJ1-5, with D perhaps TRBD1 (6 bases). This CDR3 comprises 15 residues. Germline CDR1 SGHRS, CDR2 YFSETQ. Between the trimmed V and J ends, which lost 0 bases and 0 bases, there was a span of 7 bases. The DNA for the CDR3 is TGCGCCAGCAGCTTGGGGGACACTAGCAATCAGCCCCAGCATTTT. This encodes CASSLGDTSNQPQHF.

This clone appeared a few times. The chain combines TRBV7-2 with TRBJ2-7; 8 nucleotides match TRBD2. Germline CDR1 is SGHTA and CDR2 is FQGNSA. The junction had 16 bases not matched to a gene; V was cut back by 1 base and J by 2 bases. CDR3 length equals 19 residues. The CDR3 sequence: CASSLVGPQQRGYTYEQYF. The CDR3 region has the DNA TGTGCCAGCAGCTTAGTTGGGCCTCAGCAGCGGGGGTACACCTACGAGCAGTACTTC.

The chain carries TRBV5-4 and TRBJ2-7, with D maybe TRBD1 (5 bases). The V gene's germline CDR1 is SGHNT and CDR2 YYREEE (reference sequence). CDR3 size: 13 residues. V was pared by 7 bases and J by 1 base, with 12 bases between. The CDR3 DNA reads TGTGCCAGCGGGGCCGTGGGTTCCTACGAGCAGTACTTC. It encodes CASGAVGSYEQYF.